This TCR beta chain was sequenced during a study of cytomegalovirus exposure and HLA in healthy donors. Study information: Early release data held roughly 90 million unique TCRs from HLA-typed donors. Out of around 360 genotyped donors, about 81% belonged to the Caucasian-associated ancestry cluster.

The CDR3 runs to 14 residues. CDR1 and CDR2 from the germline V gene are MDHEN and SYDVKM. The ends lost 6 bases at V and 4 bases at J; junction bases unmatched: 6. A multiplex PCR was run with 60 Vbeta primers and 13 Jbeta primers. Generated by immunoSEQ multiplex PCR, the TCRdb table keeps only in-frame clones and is missing some. The repertoire holds 160,000 or so clones, 70% to 80% seen once, with 2% to 2.5% in the top ten. The chain recombines TRBV28 with TRBJ2-5, with 9 nucleotides matching TRBD1. The sequence was collected from a man aged 45 to 65 in good health and CMV-seropositive. Sequenced material: PBMCs. The CDR3 DNA is TGTGCCAGCAGAGGGACAGGGAACGGAGAGACCCAGTACTTC. Protein sequence: CASRGTGNGETQYF.